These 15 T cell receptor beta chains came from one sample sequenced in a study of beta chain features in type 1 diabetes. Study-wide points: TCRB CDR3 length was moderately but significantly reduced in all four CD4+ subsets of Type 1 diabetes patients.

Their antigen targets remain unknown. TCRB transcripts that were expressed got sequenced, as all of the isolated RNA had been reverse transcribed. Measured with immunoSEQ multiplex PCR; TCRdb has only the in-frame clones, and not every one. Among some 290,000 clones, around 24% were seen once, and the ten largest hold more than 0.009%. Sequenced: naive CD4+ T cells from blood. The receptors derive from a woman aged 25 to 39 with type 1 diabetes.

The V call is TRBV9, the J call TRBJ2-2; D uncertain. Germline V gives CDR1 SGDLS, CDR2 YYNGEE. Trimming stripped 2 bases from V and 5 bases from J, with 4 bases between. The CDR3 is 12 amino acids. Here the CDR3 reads CASSVYTGELFF. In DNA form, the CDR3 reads TGTGCCAGCAGCGTGTATACCGGGGAGCTGTTTTTT.

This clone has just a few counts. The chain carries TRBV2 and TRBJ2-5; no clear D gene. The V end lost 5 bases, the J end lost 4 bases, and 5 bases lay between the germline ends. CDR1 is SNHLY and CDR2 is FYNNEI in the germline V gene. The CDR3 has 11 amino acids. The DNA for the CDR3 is TGTGCCAGCAGTTTTCTAGAGACCCAGTACTTC. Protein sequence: CASSFLETQYF.

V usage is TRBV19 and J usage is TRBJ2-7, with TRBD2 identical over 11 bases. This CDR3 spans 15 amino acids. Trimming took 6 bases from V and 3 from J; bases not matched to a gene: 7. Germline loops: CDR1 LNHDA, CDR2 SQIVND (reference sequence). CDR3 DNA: TGTGCCAGTAGCGACGCCGGGACTAGCGGCTACGAGCAGTACTTC. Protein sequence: CASSDAGTSGYEQYF. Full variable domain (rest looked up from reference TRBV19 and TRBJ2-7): DGGITQSPKYLFRKEGQNVTLSCEQNLNHDAMYWYRQDPGQGLRLIYYSQIVNDFQKGDIAEGYSVSREKKESFPLTVTSAQKNPTAFYLCASSDAGTSGYEQYFGPGTRLTVT.

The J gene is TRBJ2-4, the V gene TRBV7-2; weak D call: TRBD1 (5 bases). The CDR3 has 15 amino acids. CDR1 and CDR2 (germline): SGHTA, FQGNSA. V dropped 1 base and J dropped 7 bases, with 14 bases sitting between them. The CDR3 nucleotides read TGTGCCAGCAGCTTAGATGGCGCAGGGAAGAACATTCAGTACTTC. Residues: CASSLDGAGKNIQYF. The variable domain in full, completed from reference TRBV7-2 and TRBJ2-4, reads GAGVSQSPSNKVTEKGKDVELRCDPISGHTALYWYRQSLGQGLEFLIYFQGNSAPDKSGLPSDRFSAERTGGSVSTLTIQRTQQEDSAVYLCASSLDGAGKNIQYFGAGTRLSVL.

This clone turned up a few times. CDR3 sequence reads: CSATGWRSYEQYF. CDR3 sequence (DNA): TGCAGCGCGACAGGGTGGCGCTCCTACGAGCAGTACTTC. The rearrangement uses TRBV29-1 and TRBJ2-7; TRBD1 matches 7 bases. The germline V gene has CDR1 SQVTM and CDR2 ANQGSEA. After removal of 7 bases from V and 0 bases from J, the junction contained 6 bases not matched to a gene. The CDR3 covers 13 residues.

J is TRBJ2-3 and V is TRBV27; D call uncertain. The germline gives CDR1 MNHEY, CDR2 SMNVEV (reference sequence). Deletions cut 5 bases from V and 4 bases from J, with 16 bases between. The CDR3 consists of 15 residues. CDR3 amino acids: CASSRITRYPDTQYF. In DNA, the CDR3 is TGTGCCAGCAGTCGTATAACCAGGTACCCAGATACGCAGTATTTT.

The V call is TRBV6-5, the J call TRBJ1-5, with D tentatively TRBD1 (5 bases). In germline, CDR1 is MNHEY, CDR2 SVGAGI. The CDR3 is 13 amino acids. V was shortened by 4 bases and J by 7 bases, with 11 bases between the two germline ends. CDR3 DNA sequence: TGTGCCAGCAGTTCTGTCAGGGCCCAGCCCCAGCATTTT. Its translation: CASSSVRAQPQHF.

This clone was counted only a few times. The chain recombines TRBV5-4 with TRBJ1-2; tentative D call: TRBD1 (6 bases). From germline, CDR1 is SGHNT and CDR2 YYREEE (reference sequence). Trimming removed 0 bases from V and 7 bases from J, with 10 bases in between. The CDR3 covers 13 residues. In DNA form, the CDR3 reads TGTGCCAGCAGCTTGGACAGGGTTGGTGGCTACACCTTC. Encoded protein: CASSLDRVGGYTF.

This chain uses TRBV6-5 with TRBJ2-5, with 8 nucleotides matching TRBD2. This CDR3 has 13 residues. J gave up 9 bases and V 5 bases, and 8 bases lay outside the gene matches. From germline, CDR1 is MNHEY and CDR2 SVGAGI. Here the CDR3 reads CASSLSGDGSQYF. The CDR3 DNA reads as TGTGCCAGCAGTCTTAGCGGGGACGGGTCCCAGTACTTC.

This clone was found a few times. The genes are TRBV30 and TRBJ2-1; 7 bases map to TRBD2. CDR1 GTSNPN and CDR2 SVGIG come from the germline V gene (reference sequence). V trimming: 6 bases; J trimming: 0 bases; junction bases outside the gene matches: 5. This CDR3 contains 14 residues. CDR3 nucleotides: TGTGCCTGTCATCGCGGGAGCTCCTACAATGAGCAGTTCTTC. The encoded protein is CACHRGSSYNEQFF.

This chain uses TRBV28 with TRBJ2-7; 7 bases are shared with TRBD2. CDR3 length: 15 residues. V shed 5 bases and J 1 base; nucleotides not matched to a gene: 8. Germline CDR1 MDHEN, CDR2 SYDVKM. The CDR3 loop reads CASSGDYSGSYEQYF. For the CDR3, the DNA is TGTGCCAGCAGTGGGGACTATAGCGGATCCTACGAGCAGTACTTC.

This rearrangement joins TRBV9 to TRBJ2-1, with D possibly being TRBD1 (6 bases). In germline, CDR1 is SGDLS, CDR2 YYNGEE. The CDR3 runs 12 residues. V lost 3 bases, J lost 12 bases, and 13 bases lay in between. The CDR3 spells CASSAIGTRQFF. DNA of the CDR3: TGTGCCAGCAGCGCGATCGGGACACGGCAGTTCTTC. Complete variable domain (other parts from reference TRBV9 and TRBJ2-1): DSGVTQTPKHLITATGQRVTLRCSPRSGDLSVYWYQQSLDQGLQFLIQYYNGEERAKGNILERFSAQQFPDLHSELNLSSLELGDSALYFCASSAIGTRQFFGPGTRLTVL.

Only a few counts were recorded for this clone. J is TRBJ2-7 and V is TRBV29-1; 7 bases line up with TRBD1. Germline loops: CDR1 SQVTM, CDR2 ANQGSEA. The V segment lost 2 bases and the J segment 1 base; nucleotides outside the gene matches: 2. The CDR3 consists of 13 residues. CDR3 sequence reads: CSVETGDSYEQYF. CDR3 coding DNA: TGCAGCGTTGAAACAGGGGATTCCTACGAGCAGTACTTC.

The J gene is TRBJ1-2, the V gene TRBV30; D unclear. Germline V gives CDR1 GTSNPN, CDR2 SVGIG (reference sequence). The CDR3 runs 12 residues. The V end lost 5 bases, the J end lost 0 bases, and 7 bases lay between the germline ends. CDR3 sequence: CAWSRANYGYTF. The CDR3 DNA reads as TGTGCCTGGTCAAGAGCTAACTATGGCTACACCTTC.

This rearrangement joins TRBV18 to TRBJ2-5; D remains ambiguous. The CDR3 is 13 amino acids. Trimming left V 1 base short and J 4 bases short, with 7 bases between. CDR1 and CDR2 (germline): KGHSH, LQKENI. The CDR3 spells CASSPLVAETQYF. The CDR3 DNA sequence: TGTGCCAGCTCACCACTAGTTGCAGAGACCCAGTACTTC.